This is a list of T cell receptor beta chains from one sample in a study of cytomegalovirus exposure and HLA in healthy donors. Sequencing was performed with immunoSEQ multiplex PCR; in TCRdb, only in-frame clones are kept and a portion is missing. The profile shows 130,000 or so clones, around four fifths of them singletons. Sequenced sample: PBMCs. These receptors came from a man aged 25-40 years in good health and CMV-seronegative. The CDR3 runs from the conserved cysteine through the conserved F or W. D genes are given only for firm matches. Size tells how often a clone was seen (once, few, many) or the class of an expanded clone, and some rows leave it out.

d_gene | j_gene | abundance | v_gene | CDR3aa | CDR3nt
TRBD1 | TRBJ2-1 | few | TRBV5-6 | CASNLNTGGYGNEQFF | TGTGCCAGCAACCTAAATACAGGGGGCTATGGCAATGAGCAGTTCTTC
TRBD2 | TRBJ2-3 | - | TRBV11-2 | CASSRTSGSFADTQYF | TGTGCCAGCAGCCGGACTAGCGGGAGTTTTGCAGATACGCAGTATTTT
- | TRBJ1-1 | - | TRBV18 | CASSRLSTEAFF | TGTGCCAGCTCACGCTTGAGCACTGAAGCTTTCTTT
TRBD2 | TRBJ2-3 | - | TRBV5-3 | CARSLASGSARGTTQYF | TGTGCCAGAAGCTTGGCTAGCGGGAGCGCTCGGGGGACTACGCAGTATTTT
- | TRBJ2-1 | - | TRBV7-6 | CASSPSGSYNEQFF | TGTGCCAGCAGCCCGTCCGGTTCCTACAATGAGCAGTTCTTC
TRBD1 | TRBJ2-7 | - | TRBV4-3 | CASSQVQGAYEQYF | TGCGCCAGCAGCCAAGTACAGGGGGCTTACGAGCAGTACTTC
TRBD2 | TRBJ2-1 | - | TRBV4-3 | CASSQRLADNEQFF | TGCGCCAGCAGCCAGAGACTAGCGGACAATGAGCAGTTCTTC
TRBD2 | TRBJ2-3 | few | TRBV4-3 | CASSQGWASGRDTQYF | TGCGCCAGCAGCCAAGGATGGGCTAGCGGGAGAGATACGCAGTATTTT
TRBD2 | TRBJ2-3 | - | TRBV28 | CASRTSGRGDTQYF | TGTGCCAGCAGGACTAGCGGAAGGGGAGATACGCAGTATTTT
TRBD2 | TRBJ2-3 | - | TRBV30 | CAWSTGTSGRRTDTQYF | TGTGCCTGGAGTACCGGGACTAGCGGGAGAAGAACAGATACGCAGTATTTT
- | TRBJ1-5 | - | TRBV27 | CASSLQGPGNQPQHF | TGTGCCAGCAGTTTACAGGGTCCGGGCAATCAGCCCCAGCATTTT
TRBD2 | TRBJ2-7 | - | TRBV28 | CASSFRVAGAINYEQYF | TGTGCCAGCAGTTTCCGAGTAGCGGGGGCGATAAACTACGAGCAGTACTTC
- | TRBJ1-5 | - | TRBV4-2 | CASSQVADSNQPQHF | TGTGCCAGCAGCCAAGTGGCAGATAGCAATCAGCCCCAGCATTTT
TRBD1 | TRBJ1-5 | - | TRBV6-4 | CASSGRRGTGGNQPQHF | TGTGCCAGCAGTGGCCGTAGGGGGACAGGGGGCAATCAGCCCCAGCATTTT
- | TRBJ2-7 | once | TRBV29-1 | CSARGSYEQYF | TGCAGCGCCCGGGGTTCCTACGAGCAGTACTTC
- | TRBJ1-1 | - | TRBV28 | CASSLQQALNTEAFF | TGTGCCAGCAGTTTACAACAGGCTTTGAACACTGAAGCTTTCTTT
- | TRBJ1-1 | - | TRBV7-2 | CASSYIQGNTEAFF | TGTGCCAGCAGCTACATTCAGGGGAACACTGAAGCTTTCTTT
- | TRBJ1-3 | - | TRBV4-2 | CASSQETGRYSGNTIYF | TGTGCCAGCAGCCAAGAAACAGGGAGATATTCTGGAAACACCATATATTTT
TRBD1 | TRBJ1-1 | - | TRBV27 | CASSPTLQGVNTEAFF | TGTGCCAGCAGTCCAACCCTACAGGGGGTGAACACTGAAGCTTTCTTT
TRBD1 | TRBJ1-3 | - | TRBV5-4 | CASSYRQGADTIYF | TGTGCCAGCAGCTATCGACAGGGCGCGGACACCATATATTTT
TRBD1 | TRBJ1-2 | - | TRBV6-1 | CASSELGGSGYTF | TGTGCCAGCAGTGAATTAGGGGGCAGTGGCTACACCTTC
TRBD1 | TRBJ2-7 | - | TRBV7-7 | CASSTGQGAGEQYF | TGTGCTAGCAGCACCGGACAGGGGGCCGGCGAGCAGTACTTC
TRBD2 | TRBJ2-7 | - | TRBV9 | CASSVTSFDEQYF | TGTGCCAGCAGCGTGACTAGCTTCGACGAGCAGTACTTC
TRBD1 | TRBJ1-6 | - | TRBV5-1 | CASRAGTVNSPLHF | TGCGCCAGCAGGGCCGGGACAGTTAATTCACCCCTCCACTTT
TRBD1 | TRBJ2-7 | - | TRBV2 | CASSASTQGEFHEQYF | TGTGCCAGCAGCGCGTCCACACAGGGGGAGTTCCACGAGCAGTACTTC